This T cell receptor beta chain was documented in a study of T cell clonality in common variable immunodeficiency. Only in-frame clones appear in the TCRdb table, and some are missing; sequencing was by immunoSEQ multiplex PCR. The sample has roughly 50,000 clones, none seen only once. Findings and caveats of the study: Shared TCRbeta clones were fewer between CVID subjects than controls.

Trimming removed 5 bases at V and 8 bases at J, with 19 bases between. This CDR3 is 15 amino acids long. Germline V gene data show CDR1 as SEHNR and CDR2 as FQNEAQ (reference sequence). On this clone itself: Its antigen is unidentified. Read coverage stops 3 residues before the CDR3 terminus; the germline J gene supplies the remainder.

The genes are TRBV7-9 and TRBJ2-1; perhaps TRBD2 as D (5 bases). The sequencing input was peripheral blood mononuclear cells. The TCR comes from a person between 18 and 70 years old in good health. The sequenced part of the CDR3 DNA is TGTGCCAGCAGCCTTATAGCCCAGAGGCGGGATGAG. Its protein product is CASSLIAQRRDE. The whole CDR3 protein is CASSLIAQRRDEQFF.